The rows below give T cell receptor beta chains drawn from one sample of a study of identical twins. TCRdb reprocessed the 5' RACE reads via MiXCR and lists one record per CDR3 protein. The sample contains around 550,000 distinct CDR3 sequences, approximately 16% of which appear only once. These data were likewise used in another study, on yellow fever vaccine responses in identical twins.

The sample consisted of CD4+ T cells sorted from blood. These receptors all stem from a woman under 30 in good health. Each CDR3 is given with its conserved first and last residue. D genes are given only for firm matches. Clone size is given for some rows only: seen once, a few or many times, or a class if the clone is expanded.

v_call	j_call	d_call	clone_size	cdr3_aa	cdr3_nt
TRBV3-1	TRBJ2-1	-	many	CASSQVQGSYNEQFF	TGTGCCAGCAGCCAAGTTCAGGGTTCCTACAATGAGCAGTTCTTC
TRBV5-1	TRBJ1-2	-	-	CASSLGGSLGYGYTF	TGCGCCAGCAGCTTGGGCGGCAGTTTGGGCTATGGCTACACCTTC
TRBV24-1	TRBJ2-1	-	few	CATSDPTGRGYNEQFF	TGTGCCACCAGTGATCCGACAGGGAGGGGCTACAATGAGCAGTTCTTC
TRBV29-1	TRBJ1-2	-	few	CSLSAPERGYTF	TGCAGTCTCTCTGCCCCCGAGAGGGGCTACACCTTC
TRBV9	TRBJ2-1	TRBD1	few	CASSVVGTGYNEQFF	TGTGCCAGCAGCGTAGTTGGGACAGGATACAATGAGCAGTTCTTC
TRBV5-1	TRBJ1-5	TRBD1	many	CASSWGQGPNQPQHF	TGCGCCAGCAGCTGGGGACAGGGACCCAATCAGCCCCAGCATTTT
TRBV5-1	TRBJ2-1	-	-	CASTREGYNEQFF	TGCGCCAGCACGAGAGAGGGCTACAATGAGCAGTTCTTC
TRBV20-1	TRBJ1-1	-	-	CSANGRAEAFF	TGCAGTGCAAACGGGAGGGCTGAAGCTTTCTTT
TRBV4-1	TRBJ2-2	-	few	CASSQVLHKEGRNTGELFF	TGCGCCAGCAGCCAAGTTTTGCACAAGGAGGGGCGGAACACCGGGGAGCTGTTTTTT
TRBV7-9	TRBJ2-7	-	-	CASRPLEGLSYEQYF	TGTGCCAGCAGACCGCTGGAGGGCCTCTCCTACGAGCAGTACTTC
TRBV10-3	TRBJ2-2	-	-	CAIAHHKNTGELFF	TGTGCCATCGCCCACCACAAGAACACCGGGGAGCTGTTTTTT
TRBV12-3/TRBV12-4	TRBJ2-6	-	few	CASSSQGSSGANVLTF	TGTGCCAGCAGTTCACAGGGAAGCTCTGGGGCCAACGTCCTGACTTTC
TRBV12-3/TRBV12-4	TRBJ1-4	TRBD1	few	CASSRSTGEKLFF	TGTGCCAGCAGTCGTTCGACAGGGGAAAAACTGTTTTTT
TRBV15	TRBJ2-2	-	few	CATSRDRSEELFF	TGTGCCACCAGCAGAGATCGGTCCGAGGAGCTGTTTTTT